The present T cell receptor (beta chain) was sequenced within a study of blood T cells in healthy people across ages. This clonotype has a count of ten or more. A second PCR of roughly 6 to 12 cycles used a sample-barcoded 5' primer and a J-beta primer mix. TCRdb itself ran the 5' RACE reads through MiXCR, one entry per CDR3 protein. The sample holds some 1,000,000 distinct CDR3 sequences, under 30% seen once. V gave up 1 base and J gave up 5 bases, with 20 bases separating them. Germline lookup yields CDR1 DFQATT and CDR2 SNEGSKA (reference sequence). The CDR3 spans 16 residues. Another study also made use of these data, one on T cells of mothers and their children.

This TCR derives from a girl aged 2 to 9 in good health. The chain is built from TRBV20-1 and TRBJ2-5; D uncertain. The source material was blood. In DNA, the CDR3 is TGCAGTGCTAGAGGGTCGGCGAGCGTGGCCTTGGAGACCCAGTACTTC. Encoded protein: CSARGSASVALETQYF.